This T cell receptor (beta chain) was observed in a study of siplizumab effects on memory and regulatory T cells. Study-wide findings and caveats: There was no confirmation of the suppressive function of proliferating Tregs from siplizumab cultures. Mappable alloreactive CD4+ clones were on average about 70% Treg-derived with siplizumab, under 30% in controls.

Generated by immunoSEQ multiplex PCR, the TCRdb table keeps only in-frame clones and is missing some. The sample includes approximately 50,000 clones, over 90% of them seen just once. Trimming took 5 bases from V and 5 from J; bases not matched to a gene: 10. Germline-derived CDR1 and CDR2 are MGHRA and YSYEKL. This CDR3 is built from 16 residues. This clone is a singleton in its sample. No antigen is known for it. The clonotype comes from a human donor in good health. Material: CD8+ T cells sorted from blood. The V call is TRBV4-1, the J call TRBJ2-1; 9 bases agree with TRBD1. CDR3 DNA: TGCGCCAGCAGCTCATTGGGACAGGGTCGGCACAATGAGCAGTTCTTC. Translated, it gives CASSSLGQGRHNEQFF.